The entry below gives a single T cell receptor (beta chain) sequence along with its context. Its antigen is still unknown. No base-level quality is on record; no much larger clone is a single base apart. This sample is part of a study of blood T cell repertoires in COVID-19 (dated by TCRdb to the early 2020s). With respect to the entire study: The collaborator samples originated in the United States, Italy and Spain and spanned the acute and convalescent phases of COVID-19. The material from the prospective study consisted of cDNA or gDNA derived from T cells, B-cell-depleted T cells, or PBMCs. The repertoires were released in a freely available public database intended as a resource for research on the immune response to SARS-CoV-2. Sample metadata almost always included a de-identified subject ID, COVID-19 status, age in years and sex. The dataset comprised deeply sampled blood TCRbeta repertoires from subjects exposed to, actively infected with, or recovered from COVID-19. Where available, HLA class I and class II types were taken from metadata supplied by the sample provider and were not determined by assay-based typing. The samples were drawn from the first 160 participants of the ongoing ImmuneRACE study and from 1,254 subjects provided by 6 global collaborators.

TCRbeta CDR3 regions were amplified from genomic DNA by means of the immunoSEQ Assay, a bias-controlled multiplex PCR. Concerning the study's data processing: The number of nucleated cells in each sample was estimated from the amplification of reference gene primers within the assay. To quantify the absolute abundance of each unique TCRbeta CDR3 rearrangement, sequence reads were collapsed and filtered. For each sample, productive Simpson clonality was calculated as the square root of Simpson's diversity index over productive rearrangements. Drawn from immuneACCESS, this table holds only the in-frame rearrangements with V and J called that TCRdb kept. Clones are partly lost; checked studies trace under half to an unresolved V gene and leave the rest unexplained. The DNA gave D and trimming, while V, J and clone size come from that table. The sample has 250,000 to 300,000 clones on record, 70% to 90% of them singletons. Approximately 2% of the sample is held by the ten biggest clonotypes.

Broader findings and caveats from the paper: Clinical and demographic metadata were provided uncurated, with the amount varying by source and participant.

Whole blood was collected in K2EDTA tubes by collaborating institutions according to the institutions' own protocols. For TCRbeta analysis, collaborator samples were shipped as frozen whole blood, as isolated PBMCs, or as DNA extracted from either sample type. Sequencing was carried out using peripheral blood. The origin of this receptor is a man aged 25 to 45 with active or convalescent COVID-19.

The CDR3 reads CASSSAPTSGGVADTQYF. The nucleotides are TGCGCCAGCAGCTCGGCCCCTACTAGCGGGGGTGTTGCAGATACGCAGTATTTT. The V gene is TRBV5-1 and the J gene is TRBJ2-3; 11 of the junction bases match TRBD2. For CDR1 and CDR2, the germline V gene lists SGHRS and YFSETQ. The junction shows trimming of 3 bases on V and 4 bases on J, and the gene matches do not reach 13 bases of it. The CDR3 covers 18 residues, taking in both the cysteine and the phenylalanine. Just the 54-base CDR3 DNA is kept, in frame starting at base 1.